The rows below give T cell receptor beta chains drawn from one sample of a study of CD8 T cells in ankylosing spondylitis. TCRdb called the 5' RACE reads again in MiXCR, with one record for every CDR3 protein. The table includes approximately 500,000 distinct CDR3 sequences, roughly 13% detected once. The sequenced material came from blood, either unsorted or a sorted T cell fraction (not recorded which). All receptors come from a male donor with ankylosing spondylitis. Each CDR3 is given with its conserved first and last residue. D genes are given only for firm matches. The size of a clone is reported for some rows only, either as once, few or many, or as a class for expanded clones.

J: TRBJ2-1
V: TRBV5-1
size: -
D: -
CDR3: CASSYGGNNEQFF
DNA: TGCGCCAGCAGCTACGGGGGAAACAATGAGCAGTTCTTC

J: TRBJ2-7
V: TRBV5-1
size: few
D: -
CDR3: CASSLANPETYEQYF
DNA: TGCGCCAGCAGCTTGGCCAATCCCGAGACCTACGAGCAGTACTTC

J: TRBJ2-4
V: TRBV20-1
size: few
D: TRBD2
CDR3: CSASTSGGKNIQYF
DNA: TGCAGTGCTAGTACTAGCGGAGGCAAAAACATTCAGTACTTC

J: TRBJ1-3
V: TRBV12-3/TRBV12-4
size: few
D: -
CDR3: CATRGGISGNTIYF
DNA: TGTGCCACCCGGGGGGGTATCTCTGGAAACACCATATATTTT

J: TRBJ2-7
V: TRBV6-2/TRBV6-3
size: few
D: -
CDR3: CASSSRSGHYEQYF
DNA: TGTGCCAGCAGTTCTAGAAGCGGGCATTACGAGCAGTACTTC

J: TRBJ2-3
V: TRBV29-1
size: few
D: TRBD1
CDR3: CSAGGQGIISARGTQYF
DNA: TGCAGCGCTGGGGGACAGGGGATCATTAGCGCACGCGGTACGCAGTATTTT

J: TRBJ2-1
V: TRBV7-2
size: few
D: TRBD2
CDR3: CASSLGTSRGNEQFF
DNA: TGTGCCAGCAGCCTCGGGACTAGTCGAGGCAATGAGCAGTTCTTC

J: TRBJ2-2
V: TRBV12-3/TRBV12-4
size: many
D: -
CDR3: CASSLSVGQGELFF
DNA: TGTGCCAGCAGTTTATCAGTGGGCCAGGGGGAGCTGTTTTTT

J: TRBJ2-3
V: TRBV11-2
size: few
D: TRBD2
CDR3: CASSLKGPGGGSTDTQYF
DNA: TGTGCCAGCAGCTTAAAGGGCCCCGGGGGGGGGAGCACAGATACGCAGTATTTT

J: TRBJ2-3
V: TRBV10-3
size: few
D: TRBD2
CDR3: CAISASGNTDTQYF
DNA: TGTGCCATCAGTGCTAGCGGGAACACAGATACGCAGTATTTT

J: TRBJ2-1
V: TRBV10-1
size: -
D: -
CDR3: CASSTTGTLHNEQFF
DNA: TGCGCCAGCAGTACCACCGGGACTCTCCACAATGAGCAGTTCTTC

J: TRBJ2-5
V: TRBV11-2
size: many
D: -
CDR3: CASSLVGGNGLDQYF
DNA: TGTGCCAGCAGCTTAGTGGGCGGGAACGGTCTGGACCAGTACTTC

J: TRBJ2-3
V: TRBV24-1
size: many
D: -
CDR3: CATSTRQSTDTQYF
DNA: TGTGCCACCAGTACAAGGCAGAGCACAGATACGCAGTATTTT

J: TRBJ2-1
V: TRBV7-2
size: few
D: TRBD2
CDR3: CASSITSGVYNEQFF
DNA: TGTGCCAGCAGCATTACTAGCGGGGTTTACAATGAGCAGTTCTTC

J: TRBJ2-5
V: TRBV6-1
size: few
D: TRBD2
CDR3: CASRGGVARETQYF
DNA: TGTGCCAGCAGGGGGGGGGTTGCGAGAGAGACCCAGTACTTC

J: TRBJ2-7
V: TRBV5-1
size: few
D: -
CDR3: CASSLSPARPGEQYF
DNA: TGCGCCAGCAGCTTGTCCCCGGCACGTCCGGGCGAGCAGTACTTC

J: TRBJ1-2
V: TRBV4-2
size: -
D: TRBD1
CDR3: CASSQDPDRGRYGYTF
DNA: TGTGCCAGCAGCCAAGACCCGGACAGGGGGCGATATGGCTACACCTTC

J: TRBJ2-1
V: TRBV7-2
size: -
D: -
CDR3: CASSFSGSEQFF
DNA: TGTGCCAGCAGCTTCAGCGGGTCCGAGCAGTTCTTC

J: TRBJ2-3
V: TRBV20-1
size: many
D: TRBD2
CDR3: CVLRPGLSTDTQYF
DNA: TGCGTGCTGAGACCGGGACTAAGCACAGATACGCAGTATTTT

J: TRBJ2-1
V: TRBV5-6
size: many
D: TRBD2
CDR3: CASRTGTSGYLGGEQFF
DNA: TGTGCCAGCAGAACCGGGACTAGCGGGTATCTCGGGGGTGAGCAGTTCTTC

J: TRBJ1-4
V: TRBV20-1
size: few
D: TRBD1
CDR3: CSAPSGQGNEKLFF
DNA: TGCAGTGCTCCGTCGGGACAGGGGAATGAAAAACTGTTTTTT

J: TRBJ2-5
V: TRBV18
size: -
D: -
CDR3: CASSVPFGTGQDGTQYF
DNA: TGTGCCAGCTCAGTACCCTTCGGGACGGGCCAAGACGGGACCCAGTACTTC

J: TRBJ2-2
V: TRBV12-3/TRBV12-4
size: many
D: -
CDR3: CASSSWDTGELFF
DNA: TGTGCCAGCAGTTCTTGGGACACCGGGGAGCTGTTTTTT

J: TRBJ1-1
V: TRBV12-5
size: -
D: -
CDR3: CASVLYTEAFF
DNA: TGTGCTAGTGTCCTATACACTGAAGCTTTCTTT

J: TRBJ2-1
V: TRBV28
size: -
D: -
CDR3: CASTGGGSSGYNEQFF
DNA: TGTGCCAGCACGGGAGGGGGCTCATCGGGCTACAATGAGCAGTTCTTC

J: TRBJ2-1
V: TRBV5-1
size: many
D: -
CDR3: CASSLGAAGSNEQFF
DNA: TGCGCCAGCAGCTTGGGGGCGGCCGGAAGTAATGAGCAGTTCTTC

J: TRBJ2-1
V: TRBV5-1
size: many
D: -
CDR3: CASSFSGSSSSYNEQFF
DNA: TGCGCCAGCAGCTTCTCCGGGTCTTCGAGCTCCTACAATGAGCAGTTCTTC

J: TRBJ2-5
V: TRBV7-7
size: few
D: TRBD1
CDR3: CASSLRDRYQETQYF
DNA: TGTGCCAGCAGCTTAAGGGACAGGTACCAAGAGACCCAGTACTTC

J: TRBJ2-2
V: TRBV7-2
size: few
D: -
CDR3: CASSPGLSTGELFF
DNA: TGTGCCAGCAGCCCTGGACTGAGCACCGGGGAGCTGTTTTTT

J: TRBJ2-1
V: TRBV29-1
size: -
D: TRBD2
CDR3: CSVVTSLYDYNEQFF
DNA: TGCAGCGTTGTGACTAGCCTCTATGACTACAATGAGCAGTTCTTC

J: TRBJ2-2
V: TRBV27
size: many
D: TRBD2
CDR3: CASSRLAGGPVPGPGELFF
DNA: TGTGCCAGCAGCCGACTAGCGGGAGGGCCAGTCCCTGGTCCCGGGGAGCTGTTTTTT

J: TRBJ2-1
V: TRBV11-2
size: -
D: TRBD2
CDR3: CASSPNREGLGEQFF
DNA: TGTGCCAGCAGCCCCAACCGGGAGGGCCTCGGTGAGCAGTTCTTC

J: TRBJ2-1
V: TRBV5-1
size: few
D: -
CDR3: CASSLQGIGGEQFF
DNA: TGCGCCAGCAGCTTGCAGGGGATAGGTGGCGAGCAGTTCTTC

J: TRBJ2-1
V: TRBV6-1
size: many
D: -
CDR3: CASSEQRTDYNEQFF
DNA: TGTGCCAGCAGTGAGCAGAGGACGGATTACAATGAGCAGTTCTTC

J: TRBJ1-1
V: TRBV5-6
size: -
D: TRBD1
CDR3: CASSPGTGYILSTEAFF
DNA: TGTGCCAGCAGCCCGGGGACAGGGTATATCCTATCCACTGAAGCTTTCTTT

J: TRBJ1-4
V: TRBV20-1
size: -
D: -
CDR3: CSAGGRNNEKLFF
DNA: TGCAGTGCGGGGGGACGGAATAATGAAAAACTGTTTTTT

J: TRBJ1-3
V: TRBV6-1
size: -
D: TRBD1
CDR3: CASRNGQGAGPGNTIYF
DNA: TGTGCCAGCAGGAATGGACAGGGGGCAGGTCCTGGAAACACCATATATTTT

J: TRBJ2-7
V: TRBV6-1
size: few
D: -
CDR3: CASKGTISSHEQYF
DNA: TGTGCCAGCAAGGGCACCATAAGCTCCCACGAGCAGTACTTC

J: TRBJ2-5
V: TRBV10-3
size: -
D: -
CDR3: CAVGTETQYF
DNA: TGTGCCGTCGGGACGGAGACCCAGTACTTC

J: TRBJ2-1
V: TRBV7-9
size: few
D: TRBD2
CDR3: CASSPRSGRKSYNEQFF
DNA: TGTGCCAGCAGCCCTCGAAGCGGGAGGAAATCCTACAATGAGCAGTTCTTC

J: TRBJ2-2
V: TRBV20-1
size: -
D: -
CDR3: CSASQRTNTGELFF
DNA: TGCAGTGCTAGTCAGAGGACGAACACCGGGGAGCTGTTTTTT

J: TRBJ2-7
V: TRBV6-2/TRBV6-3
size: -
D: -
CDR3: CASSKSTVSYEQYF
DNA: TGTGCCAGCAGTAAATCGACAGTGTCCTACGAGCAGTACTTC

J: TRBJ2-7
V: TRBV5-1
size: few
D: -
CDR3: CASSWDSRSSYEQYF
DNA: TGCGCCAGCAGCTGGGACTCCCGGAGCTCCTACGAGCAGTACTTC

J: TRBJ2-1
V: TRBV12-3/TRBV12-4
size: many
D: TRBD1
CDR3: CASSPIPGQGNEQFF
DNA: TGTGCCAGCAGTCCCATACCGGGACAGGGTAATGAGCAGTTCTTC

J: TRBJ1-1
V: TRBV3-1
size: few
D: -
CDR3: CASSQTFTEAFF
DNA: TGTGCCAGCAGCCAAACATTCACTGAAGCTTTCTTT

J: TRBJ2-5
V: TRBV11-1
size: -
D: -
CDR3: CASSLSLGRADRLETQYF
DNA: TGTGCCAGCAGCTTATCGCTGGGGCGAGCGGACCGGCTTGAGACCCAGTACTTC

J: TRBJ2-7
V: TRBV12-3/TRBV12-4
size: few
D: TRBD2
CDR3: CASSSSGGRSEQYF
DNA: TGTGCCAGCAGTTCGAGCGGCGGGAGATCCGAGCAGTACTTC

J: TRBJ1-1
V: TRBV20-1
size: -
D: -
CDR3: CSAGAGVGTEAFF
DNA: TGCAGTGCTGGGGCCGGGGTAGGGACTGAAGCTTTCTTT